This T cell receptor beta chain was sequenced in a study of blood T cells in healthy people across ages. With a J-beta primer mix and a sample-barcoded 5' primer, a second PCR ran roughly 6 to 11 cycles. TCRdb reprocessed the 5' RACE reads with MiXCR, giving one entry per CDR3 protein. The data hold about 940,000 distinct CDR3 sequences, with roughly 48% observed a single time. This CDR3 comprises 15 residues. Worth noting for this clonotype: One junction end does not reproduce the germline sequence, and a read error may be involved.

The chain carries TRBV12-3 or TRBV12-4 and TRBJ1-5; TRBD1 might be the D (6 bases). The clonotype was recovered from a man younger than 45 in good health. Source material: blood. CDR3 loop: CASNSQGPGNQPQHF. DNA of the CDR3: TGTGCCAGCAACTCACAGGGTCCGGGCAACCAGCCCCAGCATTTT.